This T cell receptor (beta chain) appears in the sequencing data of a study of vaccination and CD4 T cells after COVID-19. Looking at the study overall: Control cultures were given a CEFX pool, an HIV-1 Nef pool, or no peptide. Whole-study results and caveats: The study found median SARS-CoV-2-reactive clonotypes rising from roughly 22 to 38, not significantly.

Sequenced with the Oncomine TCR Beta short-read assay was DNA taken from cultured CD4+ T cells. Genomic DNA was taken out of cultured CD4+ T cells by extraction. A single record per CDR3 protein comes from TCRdb applying MiXCR to the PCR reads. This table has about 3,300 distinct CDR3 sequences, under 55% appearing once. This CDR3 comprises 13 residues. Trimming took off 7 bases at V and 14 bases at J, with 21 bases between the two ends. CDR1 is MNHNS and CDR2 is SASEGT in the germline V gene. This clonotype ranks as large. Its antigen is unknown. Described treatment: approximately 9-day PBMC culture with coronavirus spike peptide pools or control peptides (ViraFEST assay). Both day 3 and day 7 involved replacing half of the medium with fresh IL-2 medium.

V usage is TRBV6-1 and J usage is TRBJ2-1, with D possibly being TRBD1 or TRBD2 (6 bases each). The TCR originated in a human donor who had recovered from COVID-19. What was sequenced was CD4+ T cells from blood, cultured in vitro. The chain's CDR3 is CASTNPGALRKFF. CDR3 DNA sequence: TGTGCCAGCACTAATCCGGGGGCGTTAAGGAAGTTCTTC.